A single sample gave rise to the 10 T cell receptor beta chains below, sequenced in a study of pediatric ulcerative colitis. Measured with immunoSEQ multiplex PCR; TCRdb has only the in-frame clones, and not every one. Of approximately 60,000 clones in the sample, roughly nine tenths were seen once. What was sequenced was blood. These receptors came from a boy between 10 and 17 years old with severe ulcerative colitis.

The chain links TRBV30 to TRBJ1-4; TRBD1 matches at 8 bases. Trimming cost V 6 bases and J 0 bases; bases outside gene matches: 21. Per germline, CDR1 GTSNPN and CDR2 SVGIG (reference sequence). The CDR3 extends over 20 amino acids. The CDR3 DNA sequence: TGTGCCTGCAAATCTTTTACCGGGACAGGCGGCTTAGCAACTAATGAAAAACTGTTTTTT. Translation gives CACKSFTGTGGLATNEKLFF. Based on the CDR3 plus reference TRBV30 and TRBJ1-4, the full variable domain is SQTIHQWPATLVQPVGSPLSLECTVEGTSNPNLYWYRQAAGRGLQLLFYSVGIGQISSEVPQNLSASRPQDRQFILSSKKLLLSDSGFYLCACKSFTGTGGLATNEKLFFGSGTQLSVL.

The V gene is TRBV4-3, the J gene TRBJ2-3, with D perhaps TRBD1 (5 bases). This CDR3 is 19 amino acids long. The V gene's germline CDR1 is LGHNA and CDR2 YSLEER. Between the trimmed V and J ends, which lost 2 bases and 0 bases, there was a span of 21 bases. For the CDR3, the DNA is TGCGCCAGCAGCCAATTTTGGGTCAGACAGCAGACTAGCACAGATACGCAGTATTTT. Translating gives CASSQFWVRQQTSTDTQYF.

The chain joins TRBV6-6 to TRBJ2-2; D ambiguous. Germline V gene sequence: CDR1 MNHNY, CDR2 SVGAGI (reference sequence). The CDR3 is made up of 14 amino acids. V lost 0 bases and J 5 bases, leaving 7 bases between the germline ends. The CDR3: CASSYSSGTGELFF. CDR3 coding DNA: TGTGCCAGCAGTTACTCGAGTGGGACCGGGGAGCTGTTTTTT.

The chain is built from TRBV19 and TRBJ2-7, with D tentatively TRBD1 (6 bases). V was trimmed by 5 bases and J by 4 bases, leaving 15 bases between them. The germline gives CDR1 LNHDA, CDR2 SQIVND (reference sequence). CDR3 size: 14 residues. The CDR3, as DNA: TGTGCCAGTAGTGGCAGGGGTGGGAGTTACGAGCAGTACTTC. It specifies CASSGRGGSYEQYF.

V gene TRBV5-4 combines with J gene TRBJ1-1, with 8 bases aligning to TRBD1. The V and J ends lost 2 bases and 0 bases, in that order; junction bases with no gene match: 6. Germline-derived CDR1 and CDR2 are SGHNT and YYREEE (reference sequence). The CDR3 length is 16 residues. CDR3 DNA: TGTGCCAGCAGCTTACGGACAGGGACCATGAACACTGAAGCTTTCTTT. It translates to CASSLRTGTMNTEAFF.

The chain is built from TRBV30 and TRBJ1-1, with D possibly being TRBD1 (5 bases). Germline-derived CDR1 and CDR2 are GTSNPN and SVGIG (reference sequence). The V and J ends lost 3 bases and 3 bases respectively, with 11 bases between them. The CDR3 has 13 amino acids. The CDR3, as DNA: TGTGCCTGGAGCCGGGGGTGGGACACTGAAGCTTTCTTT. Its translation: CAWSRGWDTEAFF. Full variable domain (rest looked up from reference TRBV30 and TRBJ1-1): SQTIHQWPATLVQPVGSPLSLECTVEGTSNPNLYWYRQAAGRGLQLLFYSVGIGQISSEVPQNLSASRPQDRQFILSSKKLLLSDSGFYLCAWSRGWDTEAFFGQGTRLTVV.

The DNA of the CDR3 is TGTGCCATCAGGGGGACAGGGGACGAGCAGTACTTC. Translation: CAIRGTGDEQYF. The V and J genes are TRBV10-3 and TRBJ2-7, with TRBD1 matching over 10 bases. Germline CDR1 ENHRY, CDR2 SYGVKD. The V and J ends lost 6 bases and 5 bases, in that order; junction bases with no gene match: 1. This CDR3 comprises 12 residues.

The V and J genes are TRBV19 and TRBJ2-7; 10 nucleotides align to TRBD2. Trimming removed 5 bases from V and 5 bases from J; junction bases left unmatched: 9. CDR3 length: 15 amino acids. The germline gives CDR1 LNHDA, CDR2 SQIVND (reference sequence). CDR3 in amino acids: CASSFGASGSHEQYF. In DNA form, the CDR3 reads TGTGCCAGTAGTTTCGGGGCTAGCGGGAGCCACGAGCAGTACTTC.

The chain employs TRBV19 and TRBJ2-3, with D possibly matching TRBD1 (6 bases). The CDR3 has 13 amino acids. From germline, CDR1 is LNHDA and CDR2 SQIVND (reference sequence). Trimming shortened V by 7 bases and J by 2 bases, and 10 bases separated the two germline ends. The CDR3 spells CASKDSPTDTQYF. CDR3 in DNA: TGTGCCAGTAAGGACAGCCCCACAGATACGCAGTATTTT. Combining the CDR3 with reference TRBV19 and TRBJ2-3 gives the whole variable domain DGGITQSPKYLFRKEGQNVTLSCEQNLNHDAMYWYRQDPGQGLRLIYYSQIVNDFQKGDIAEGYSVSREKKESFPLTVTSAQKNPTAFYLCASKDSPTDTQYFGPGTRLTVL.

The chain links TRBV7-7 to TRBJ2-7; TRBD2 matches 9 bases. In germline, CDR1 is SSHAT, CDR2 FNYEAQ (reference sequence). The CDR3 covers 14 residues. The trim removed 6 bases at V and 2 bases at J, leaving 5 bases unmatched. CDR3: CASSHSGGTYEQYF. The CDR3, as DNA: TGTGCCAGCAGTCATAGCGGGGGAACCTACGAGCAGTACTTC.